This T cell receptor beta chain was captured in a study of cytomegalovirus exposure and HLA in healthy donors. Germline CDR1 reads MNHNY; CDR2 reads SVGAGI (reference sequence). Trimming removed 5 bases from V and 1 base from J, with 6 bases in between. The CDR3 runs to 13 residues. This PCR relied on a set of 60 Vbeta primers and 13 Jbeta primers. Method: immunoSEQ multiplex PCR; TCRdb's copy keeps in-frame clones and lacks some. The table includes approximately 80,000 clones, 65% to 80% detected once. The study, taken as a whole, reports: The authors reported that TCR beta sequences could predict HLA-A and HLA-B alleles. These predictions were accurate for most subjects in the first cohort. A prior analysis recorded that most TCR beta V segments were productive about 87% or about 30% of the time.

A word on this clone: The antigen remains undetermined.

This rearrangement joins TRBV6-6 to TRBJ1-3, with a tentative D call TRBD1 (5 bases). Sequenced input: PBMCs. The clonotype comes from a woman aged 35 to 49 in good health and CMV-seropositive. CDR3 amino acids: CASSAGSGNTIYF. The CDR3 DNA sequence: TGTGCCAGCAGTGCAGGGTCTGGAAACACCATATATTTT.